The 16 T cell receptor beta chains below all came from one sample that was sequenced in a study of CD8+ T cells in alopecia areata. Extracted from the samples, RNA was reverse transcribed into cDNA to serve as the sequencing template. Sequenced by immunoSEQ multiplex PCR; TCRdb stores in-frame clones only, minus some. The sample holds about 130,000 clones, approximately 49% seen once. The input for sequencing was CD8+ T cells sorted from blood, taken at week 0. Receptor source: a human donor with alopecia areata.

The chain couples TRBV11-2 to TRBJ1-1; a possible D gene is TRBD1 (5 bases). CDR3 size: 14 residues. The germline V gene encodes CDR1 SGHAT and CDR2 FQNNGV. V was clipped by 0 bases and J by 6 bases, with 11 bases between them. CDR3 nucleotides: TGTGCCAGCAGCTTAGATCGGACACCCCCTGAAGCTTTCTTT. Protein: CASSLDRTPPEAFF.

J is TRBJ1-2 and V is TRBV29-1, with 9 bases aligning to TRBD1. This CDR3 comprises 14 residues. Trimming took 7 bases from V and 5 from J; bases not matched to a gene: 11. Germline-derived CDR1 and CDR2 are SQVTM and ANQGSEA. The CDR3 DNA is TGCAGCGCAGTGATACAGGGGGCAGATTATGGCTACACCTTC. It translates to CSAVIQGADYGYTF.

This clone showed up just a few times. The V gene is TRBV6-5, the J gene TRBJ2-7; TRBD2 matches 9 bases. In germline, CDR1 is MNHEY, CDR2 SVGAGI. This CDR3 has 15 residues. V trimming: 0 bases; J trimming: 0 bases; junction bases outside the gene matches: 0. CDR3 DNA: TGTGCCAGCAGTTACTCAGCGGGGGGCTCCTACGAGCAGTACTTC. The encoded protein is CASSYSAGGSYEQYF.

This clone was recorded a few times. V and J are TRBV29-1 and TRBJ2-3, with D possibly matching TRBD1 (5 bases). CDR3 length: 17 residues. Germline assignment: CDR1 SQVTM and CDR2 ANQGSEA. The V end lost 1 base, the J end lost 2 bases, and 19 bases lay between the germline ends. The DNA of the CDR3 is TGCAGCGTTGAAGTTGACAGTAAAGCCGGAGACACAGATACGCAGTATTTT. As protein: CSVEVDSKAGDTDTQYF.

Only one count was recorded for this clone. This chain joins TRBV9 and TRBJ1-1, with a weak D call TRBD1 (5 bases). The CDR3 runs to 14 residues. Germline CDR1 SGDLS, CDR2 YYNGEE. Trimming shortened V by 0 bases and J by 3 bases, and 9 bases separated the two germline ends. The CDR3 spells CASSVGGRDTEAFF. CDR3 bases: TGTGCCAGCAGCGTAGGGGGACGGGACACTGAAGCTTTCTTT.

In this sample, this clone turned up a few times. The chain is built from TRBV7-8 and TRBJ1-3; the D is unclear. V dropped 5 bases and J dropped 5 bases, with 10 bases sitting between them. Germline CDR1 and CDR2: SGHVS and FQNEAQ. The CDR3 has 13 amino acids. The CDR3 region is CASSPRTRNTIYF. The CDR3 DNA sequence: TGTGCCAGCAGCCCGAGAACTAGAAACACCATATATTTT.

This chain uses TRBV4-1 with TRBJ2-7; 8 nucleotides match TRBD1. The CDR3 loop spans 16 amino acids. V was clipped by 3 bases and J by 5 bases; unmatched bases: 12. Germline V gene lookup returns CDR1 MGHRA and CDR2 YSYEKL. The CDR3 sequence: CASSHTPGQAEDEQYF. The CDR3 DNA reads TGCGCCAGCAGCCACACTCCGGGACAGGCGGAAGACGAGCAGTACTTC.

This chain joins TRBV9 and TRBJ2-7; D gene unclear. The CDR3 loop spans 12 amino acids. Germline CDR1 SGDLS, CDR2 YYNGEE. Trimming shortened V by 4 bases and J by 6 bases, and 11 bases separated the two germline ends. Here the CDR3 reads CASSLEGPEQYF. The CDR3 region has the DNA TGTGCCAGCAGCCTAGAAGGGCCCGAGCAGTACTTC. The entire variable domain, with the rest obtained from reference TRBV9 and TRBJ2-7, is as follows: DSGVTQTPKHLITATGQRVTLRCSPRSGDLSVYWYQQSLDQGLQFLIQYYNGEERAKGNILERFSAQQFPDLHSELNLSSLELGDSALYFCASSLEGPEQYFGPGTRLTVT.

The rearrangement links TRBV7-3 to TRBJ1-2; D is possibly TRBD1 (5 bases). The germline V and J ends were trimmed by 1 base and 4 bases, with 13 bases remaining between them. Germline lookup yields CDR1 SGHTA and CDR2 FQGTGA. This CDR3 is built from 15 residues. DNA for the CDR3: TGTGCCAGCAGCTTAAGAGGGGAGCAGAGCTATGGCTACACCTTC. Translation gives CASSLRGEQSYGYTF. The whole variable domain, remainder taken from reference TRBV7-3 and TRBJ1-2, is GAGVSQTPSNKVTEKGKYVELRCDPISGHTALYWYRQSLGQGPEFLIYFQGTGAADDSGLPNDRFFAVRPEGSVSTLKIQRTERGDSAVYLCASSLRGEQSYGYTFGSGTRLTVV.

This clone was seen a few times. The chain employs TRBV7-9 and TRBJ2-7, with D possibly TRBD1 on 6 matching bases. V was trimmed by 0 bases and J by 6 bases, leaving 15 bases between them. The germline gives CDR1 SEHNR, CDR2 FQNEAQ (reference sequence). The CDR3 has 15 residues. The DNA of the CDR3 is TGTGCCAGCAGCTTAGCCCCGGGACATTCGACCGAGCAGTACTTC. Amino acids: CASSLAPGHSTEQYF.

This clone has a handful of counts. The chain recombines TRBV6-5 with TRBJ2-2; no definite D call. The CDR3 is 11 residues long. V lost 5 bases and J lost 6, with 4 bases in between. Germline V gene lookup returns CDR1 MNHEY and CDR2 SVGAGI. The CDR3 region has the DNA TGTGCCAGCAGTAGCTCCGGGGAGCTGTTTTTT. It yields the protein CASSSSGELFF.

This chain connects TRBV13 to TRBJ1-1; D might be TRBD1 (5 bases). The CDR3 runs to 16 residues. V lost 1 base to trimming and J lost 2 bases, with 14 bases between them. The germline V gene has CDR1 PRHDT and CDR2 FYEKMQ (reference sequence). CDR3 nucleotides: TGTGCCAGCAGCTTAGATGGGGGACCTTCTAACACTGAAGCTTTCTTT. As protein: CASSLDGGPSNTEAFF.

The gene calls are TRBV27 and TRBJ2-7; the match to TRBD1 covers 8 bases. This CDR3 is built from 13 residues. From germline, CDR1 is MNHEY and CDR2 SMNVEV (reference sequence). The trim removed 6 bases at V and 2 bases at J, leaving 3 bases unmatched. The CDR3 region has the DNA TGTGCCAGCAGCGACAGGGGAGCCTACGAGCAGTACTTC. Amino acids: CASSDRGAYEQYF.

V and J are TRBV30 and TRBJ2-5, with D hard to call. Germline V gene sequence: CDR1 GTSNPN, CDR2 SVGIG (reference sequence). This CDR3 spans 12 amino acids. V was shortened by 3 bases and J by 4 bases, with 9 bases between the two germline ends. The CDR3 DNA sequence: TGTGCCTGGAGGGTGATAGGAGAGACCCAGTACTTC. Translated, it gives CAWRVIGETQYF.

In nucleotides, the CDR3 is TGTGCCAGCAGCCAAGGAGAGGACGAGCAGTACTTC. Its translation: CASSQGEDEQYF. This chain joins TRBV4-2 and TRBJ2-7; D gene ambiguous. Germline lookup yields CDR1 LGHNA and CDR2 YNFKEQ. This CDR3 is built from 12 residues. V shed 1 base and J shed 5 bases, with 6 bases lying between them.

The genes are TRBV6-5 and TRBJ2-7, with D perhaps assigned TRBD1 or TRBD2 (5 bases each). Trimming pared 6 bases from V and 4 bases from J, leaving 16 bases between. The germline gives CDR1 MNHEY, CDR2 SVGAGI. The CDR3 spans 14 residues. Here the CDR3 DNA reads TGTGCCAGCAGAGGGACCGCTAGTGTTTACGAGCAGTACTTC. Its protein product is CASRGTASVYEQYF.